This paragraph covers one T cell receptor (beta chain) sequence. Its antigen is as yet unknown. cDNA synthesis used the whole RNA isolate, giving expressed TCRB sequences. Read counts averaged approximately 3.5 million for samples of naive, central memory and regulatory T cells. TCRdb keeps only in-frame clones here, not all; method: immunoSEQ multiplex PCR. The profile covers roughly 150,000 clones, with 7% to 9% appearing a single time and 0.5% to 0.55% taken by the ten largest. This entry comes from a study of beta chain features in type 1 diabetes. Findings and limits, study-wide: Patients with type 1 diabetes carried fewer insertions and had more deletions at their VDJ junctions. There was a moderate but significant shortening of TCRB CDR3s in all four CD4+ subsets of Type 1 diabetes patients.

Every donor provided one heparinised blood draw, which averaged approximately 120 mL. The CDR3 loop spans 17 amino acids. Trimming cost V 7 bases and J 4 bases; bases outside gene matches: 15. Looked up from germline, CDR1 is SGDLS and CDR2 is YYNGEE. This TCR was recovered from a man aged 18 to 30 with type 1 diabetes. The sequencing input was central memory CD4+ T cells from blood. The J gene is TRBJ1-3, the V gene TRBV9; 9 bases agree with TRBD1. This chain's CDR3 is CASGGRQGGLGGNTIYF. DNA for the CDR3: TGTGCCAGCGGTGGGAGACAGGGGGGCCTTGGAGGAAACACCATATATTTT. The variable domain in full, with the rest retrieved from reference TRBV9 and TRBJ1-3, is DSGVTQTPKHLITATGQRVTLRCSPRSGDLSVYWYQQSLDQGLQFLIQYYNGEERAKGNILERFSAQQFPDLHSELNLSSLELGDSALYFCASGGRQGGLGGNTIYFGEGSWLTVV.